This TCR beta chain was sequenced during a study of CD8 T cells in Susac syndrome. Sequencing targeted TCR beta in blood CD8+ and CD4+ T cells. In the multiple sclerosis control group, patients were treatment-naive and had stable or active relapsing-remitting disease. Negative isolation was used for CD8+ and CD4+ T cells, and FACS enrichment was applied to TEMRA cells. Trimming took off 4 bases at V and 10 bases at J, with 17 bases between the two ends. There are 15 residues in the CDR3. CDR1 SGHVS and CDR2 FQNEAQ come from the germline V gene. With random hexamers, 0.5 to 1 ug RNA was reverse transcribed. The authors amplified TCR beta CDR3 across 54 Vbeta and 13 Jbeta using immunoSEQ multiplex PCR. TCRdb called the immunoSEQ multiplex PCR reads again in MiXCR, with one record for every CDR3 protein. Of under 200,000 distinct CDR3 sequences detected, around 95% appear once; the ten largest clones hold 0.15% to 0.2%.

The chain links TRBV7-8 to TRBJ1-6; possible D gene TRBD1, 5 bases. The source is a human donor with multiple sclerosis. The sequenced sample consisted of CD8+ T cells from PBMCs. CDR3 loop: CASSSAGRLMSPLHF. Here the CDR3 DNA reads TGTGCCAGCAGCTCGGCGGGACGCTTAATGTCACCCCTCCACTTT.